The 16 T cell receptor beta chains reported below all come from one sample, sequenced in a study of cytomegalovirus exposure and HLA in healthy donors. Primers: 60 Vbeta forward and 13 Jbeta reverse. The assay was immunoSEQ multiplex PCR, and TCRdb's table has in-frame clones only and misses some. Of under 200,000 clones in the sample, 75% to 80% were seen once. Material: PBMCs. The receptors come from a woman aged 40 to 49 in good health and CMV-seronegative.

The rearrangement joins TRBV25-1 to TRBJ2-3; D unresolved. The V and J ends lost 4 bases and 2 bases respectively, with 10 bases between them. The CDR3 length is 14 residues. Germline values: CDR1 MGHDK, CDR2 SYGVNS. For the CDR3, the DNA is TGTGCCAGCAGTGGGTTAGCTGTCACAGATACGCAGTATTTT. This encodes CASSGLAVTDTQYF. Full variable domain (remainder filled in from reference TRBV25-1 and TRBJ2-3): EADIYQTPRYLVIGTGKKITLECSQTMGHDKMYWYQQDPGMELHLIHYSYGVNSTEKGDLSSESTVSRIRTEHFPLTLESARPSHTSQYLCASSGLAVTDTQYFGPGTRLTVL.

With respect to this clone: Other nucleotide sequences in the sample specify the same CDR3. The genes are TRBV10-2 and TRBJ2-7; 8 nucleotides match TRBD2. Trimming took 3 bases from V and 2 from J; bases not matched to a gene: 3. This CDR3 is built from 14 residues. Germline CDR1 is WSHSY and CDR2 is SAAADI. The CDR3, as DNA: TGCGCCAGCAGTGACGGCGGGGGGCCCTACGAGCAGTACTTC. This encodes CASSDGGGPYEQYF.

V gene TRBV5-1 combines with J gene TRBJ1-4, with 7 bases that match TRBD1. V was clipped by 2 bases and J by 3 bases; unmatched bases: 1. Germline V CDR1 and CDR2: SGHRS, YFSETQ. The CDR3 is 14 amino acids. The chain's CDR3 is CASSFRGSNEKLFF. CDR3 DNA: TGCGCCAGCAGCTTCAGGGGGTCTAATGAAAAACTGTTTTTT. Full variable domain (rest looked up from reference TRBV5-1 and TRBJ1-4): KAGVTQTPRYLIKTRGQQVTLSCSPISGHRSVSWYQQTPGQGLQFLFEYFSETQRNKGNFPGRFSGRQFSNSRSEMNVSTLELGDSALYLCASSFRGSNEKLFFGSGTQLSVL.

The CDR3 loop is CASSEEVYGNTIYF. Written as DNA, the CDR3 is TGTGCCAGCAGTGAGGAGGTATATGGAAACACCATATATTTT. V and J are TRBV6-1 and TRBJ1-3; D gene uncertain. CDR3 length equals 14 residues. V dropped 3 bases and J dropped 3 bases, with 9 bases sitting between them. In germline, CDR1 is MNHNS, CDR2 SASEGT.

The DNA for the CDR3 is TGCGCCAGCGCCCAAACAGGACAAAACACCGGGGAGCTGTTTTTT. Amino acids: CASAQTGQNTGELFF. The chain links TRBV5-1 to TRBJ2-2, with D perhaps matching TRBD1 (5 bases). This CDR3 spans 15 amino acids. Germline loops: CDR1 SGHRS, CDR2 YFSETQ. V shed 7 bases and J shed 2 bases, with 15 bases lying between them.

J is TRBJ1-2 and V is TRBV20-1, with D hard to call. Trimming left V 1 base short and J 4 bases short, with 4 bases between. The CDR3 length is 11 residues. CDR1 DFQATT and CDR2 SNEGSKA come from the germline V gene (reference sequence). The CDR3 here is CSARVAYGYTF. CDR3 DNA: TGCAGTGCTAGAGTGGCCTATGGCTACACCTTC.

V is TRBV27 and J is TRBJ2-1; 7 bases are shared with TRBD2. Germline loops: CDR1 MNHEY, CDR2 SMNVEV (reference sequence). V lost 5 bases and J lost 0; bases outside the gene matches: 7. The CDR3 totals 16 residues. In nucleotides, the CDR3 is TGTGCCAGCAGTCACCCCGGGGGGAGCTCCTACAATGAGCAGTTCTTC. This sequence encodes CASSHPGGSSYNEQFF.

The chain uses TRBV6-6 and TRBJ1-3; the D is unclear. V was pared by 5 bases and J by 0 bases, with 8 bases between. This CDR3 region has 14 residues. Germline assignment: CDR1 MNHNY and CDR2 SVGAGI (reference sequence). This chain's CDR3 is CASSPDHSGNTIYF. DNA of the CDR3: TGTGCCAGCAGTCCAGATCACTCTGGAAACACCATATATTTT.

The V and J genes are TRBV28 and TRBJ2-5; D gene unclear. V dropped 3 bases and J dropped 5 bases, with 7 bases sitting between them. The length of the CDR3 is 12 residues. The germline V gene has CDR1 MDHEN and CDR2 SYDVKM. CDR3 amino acids: CASSFLMETQYF. CDR3 bases: TGTGCCAGCAGTTTTTTAATGGAGACCCAGTACTTC.

This clone showed up just a few times. The V and J genes are TRBV18 and TRBJ1-5; D not certain. CDR3 length: 13 residues. Trimming left V 3 bases short and J 7 bases short, with 10 bases between. Germline V gene sequence: CDR1 KGHSH, CDR2 LQKENI. This chain's CDR3 is CASSPRTKQPQHF. CDR3 coding DNA: TGTGCCAGCTCACCTCGCACAAAACAGCCCCAGCATTTT.

V usage is TRBV11-2 and J usage is TRBJ2-5, with 8 positions matching TRBD2. V lost 2 bases to trimming and J lost 5 bases; unmatched junction nucleotides: 13. CDR1 SGHAT and CDR2 FQNNGV come from the germline V gene. The CDR3 length is 17 residues. The CDR3 nucleotides are TGTGCCAGCAGCTTATGGTCCGGGGGGGCCAGATCCGAGACCCAGTACTTC. It translates to CASSLWSGGARSETQYF.

This chain's CDR3 is CASGLGTRGHQPQHF. CDR3 nucleotides: TGTGCTAGTGGTTTGGGGACCAGGGGGCATCAGCCCCAGCATTTT. V and J are TRBV12-5 and TRBJ1-5; TRBD1 matches 8 bases. The V and J ends lost 1 base and 5 bases, in that order; junction bases with no gene match: 4. The CDR3 covers 15 residues. Germline V lookup: CDR1 LGHNT, CDR2 FRNRAP. Together with reference TRBV12-5 and TRBJ1-5, the CDR3 gives the full variable domain: DARVTQTPRHKVTEMGQEVTMRCQPILGHNTVFWYRQTMMQGLELLAYFRNRAPLDDSGMPKDRFSAEMPDATLATLKIQPSEPRDSAVYFCASGLGTRGHQPQHFGDGTRLSIL.

This chain connects TRBV7-9 to TRBJ1-2; D is ambiguous. Trimming shortened V by 2 bases and J by 1 base, and 8 bases separated the two germline ends. CDR3 length: 14 residues. Per germline, CDR1 SEHNR and CDR2 FQNEAQ (reference sequence). CDR3 DNA sequence: TGTGCCAGCAGCTTAAGTGCAGTTAACTATGGCTACACCTTC. It is translated as CASSLSAVNYGYTF.

The CDR3 spells CASSLGASKNTEAFF. In nucleotides, the CDR3 is TGTGCCAGCAGCTTGGGAGCCTCAAAGAACACTGAAGCTTTCTTT. V and J are TRBV11-2 and TRBJ1-1; D not resolved. The germline V gene has CDR1 SGHAT and CDR2 FQNNGV. V was pared by 3 bases and J by 1 base, with 12 bases between. The CDR3 covers 15 residues.

The table lists this clone with a few counts. The chain is built from TRBV4-1 and TRBJ1-4; 8 bases are a match to TRBD1. This CDR3 comprises 14 residues. Trimming took 4 bases from V and 8 from J; bases not matched to a gene: 6. The germline gives CDR1 MGHRA, CDR2 YSYEKL. CDR3 in amino acids: CASSLRQGSEKLFF. CDR3 bases: TGCGCCAGCAGCCTAAGACAGGGGAGCGAAAAACTGTTTTTT.

The chain employs TRBV5-1 and TRBJ1-1; D is possibly TRBD1 (6 bases). CDR1 is SGHRS and CDR2 is YFSETQ in the germline V gene. This CDR3 has 15 residues. Between the trimmed V and J ends, which lost 2 bases and 8 bases, there was a span of 19 bases. CDR3 protein: CASSLTTGPGGEAFF. In DNA form, the CDR3 reads TGCGCCAGCAGCTTAACCACAGGGCCAGGAGGAGAAGCTTTCTTT.